The 21 T cell receptor beta chains listed next were all sequenced from one sample in a study of HIV-infected children after antiretroviral therapy interruption. RNA-based 3' RACE libraries used unique molecular identifiers. TCRdb fed the 3' RACE reads into MiXCR, producing one record per CDR3 protein. The sample lists about 15,000 distinct CDR3 sequences; 3.4% were seen once. The treatment: PENTA 11 planned treatment interruption arm or continuous ART arm. This material consisted of CD45RA+ CD4+ T cells from PBMCs, taken from a donor given antiretroviral therapy, either interrupted or continuous. Regarding subset: naive CD4+ CD45RA+ CD45RO- T cells. The receptors shown here come from a child between 2 and 17 years old with HIV.

By its share, this clonotype is medium-sized. The chain recombines TRBV12-3 or TRBV12-4 with TRBJ2-3; D perhaps matches TRBD2 (5 bases). The CDR3 contains 13 residues. Trimming took off 5 bases at V and 3 bases at J, with 9 bases between the two ends. CDR3: CASSRDPTDTQYF. The CDR3 coding sequence is TGTGCCAGCAGTCGGGATCCAACAGATACGCAGTATTTT.

This clonotype was seen ten or more times. This rearrangement joins TRBV7-3 to TRBJ2-3; D may correspond to TRBD1 or TRBD2 (5 bases each). The CDR3 consists of 12 residues. CDR1 and CDR2 (germline): SGHTA, FQGTGA. Trimming left V 5 bases short and J 4 bases short, with 7 bases between. The CDR3 loop is CASSGGPDTQYF. Written as DNA, the CDR3 is TGTGCCAGCAGCGGGGGTCCAGATACGCAGTATTTT.

This chain links TRBV4-2 with TRBJ2-1; 8 bases align to TRBD2. The CDR3 totals 17 residues. From germline, CDR1 is LGHNA and CDR2 YNFKEQ. V dropped 0 bases and J dropped 4; count of bases not matched to a gene: 8. The CDR3 spells CASSQDLSSGGYNEQFF. CDR3 coding DNA: TGTGCCAGCAGCCAAGATTTATCCAGCGGGGGATACAATGAGCAGTTCTTC.

This clonotype was observed many times. This chain uses TRBV10-3 with TRBJ1-1; 9 bases match TRBD1. Looked up from germline, CDR1 is ENHRY and CDR2 is SYGVKD. V lost 10 bases, J lost 5 bases, and 11 bases stayed unmatched. CDR3 length equals 14 residues. CDR3 in amino acids: CATQPGQGVTEAFF. The CDR3 nucleotides read TGTGCCACCCAGCCGGGACAGGGCGTGACTGAAGCTTTCTTT.

This clonotype occurred a few times. The gene calls are TRBV5-1 and TRBJ1-5; 9 bases fit TRBD1. Trimming at V came to 3 bases and at J to 6 bases, leaving 4 bases not matched to a gene. This CDR3 is 14 amino acids long. Germline V gene sequence: CDR1 SGHRS, CDR2 YFSETQ. The DNA of the CDR3 is TGCGCCAGCAGCTGGGGACAGGGCGGTCAGCCCCAGCATTTT. Translation gives CASSWGQGGQPQHF.

The table lists this clonotype with many counts. This CDR3 reads CASTFGTANNEQFF. DNA for the CDR3: TGTGCCAGCACCTTCGGGACAGCAAACAATGAGCAGTTCTTC. The chain links TRBV7-2 to TRBJ2-1; 7 bases are a match to TRBD1. The CDR3 runs 14 residues. After removal of 7 bases from V and 5 bases from J, the junction contained 8 bases not matched to a gene. Germline V gene sequence: CDR1 SGHTA, CDR2 FQGNSA.

This clonotype was counted many times. This chain uses TRBV4-1 with TRBJ2-5; 12 bases align to TRBD1. Trimming removed 7 bases from V and 0 bases from J; junction bases left unmatched: 18. Germline V gives CDR1 MGHRA, CDR2 YSYEKL. The CDR3 spans 20 residues. CDR3: CASMANPGTGGKWYQETQYF. CDR3 coding DNA: TGCGCCAGCATGGCAAACCCCGGGACAGGGGGCAAGTGGTACCAAGAGACCCAGTACTTC.

This clonotype showed up just a few times. The V gene is TRBV21-1, the J gene TRBJ2-1; the table's D call TRBD1 went unverified against the DNA. TRBV21-1 is labeled a pseudogene. The CDR3 totals 15 residues. This chain's CDR3 is CASSLYGQTEDEQFF. CDR3 in DNA: TGTGCCAGCTCACTTTATGGACAGACGGAGGATGAGCAGTTCTTC.

This clonotype is deemed medium-sized (0.01 to 0.1%). The chain links TRBV29-1 to TRBJ1-5; no definite D call. There are 13 residues in the CDR3. Trimming took off 6 bases at V and 6 bases at J, with 15 bases between the two ends. Germline-derived CDR1 and CDR2 are SQVTM and ANQGSEA. The CDR3 region has the DNA TGCAGCGTCCGAGGATCCCTGGGTCAGCCCCAGCATTTT. Residues: CSVRGSLGQPQHF.

There are many counts of this clonotype. The rearrangement joins TRBV12-3 or TRBV12-4 to TRBJ1-5; tentative D call: TRBD1 (6 bases). V lost 6 bases to trimming and J lost 2 bases, with 11 bases between them. This CDR3 comprises 14 residues. CDR3 residues: CASSNRQGNQPQHF. The DNA for the CDR3 is TGTGCCAGCAGCAATAGACAGGGCAATCAGCCCCAGCATTTT.

This clonotype was seen ten or more times. The genes are TRBV12-3 or TRBV12-4 and TRBJ2-1; D ambiguous. The CDR3 has 15 amino acids. Trimming pared 3 bases from V and 3 bases from J, leaving 12 bases between. CDR3: CASSFLRTFYNEQFF. The CDR3 bases are TGTGCCAGCAGTTTTTTAAGAACATTCTACAATGAGCAGTTCTTC.

This clonotype is categorized as medium-sized. The rearrangement joins TRBV14 to TRBJ2-1; D is unresolved. V shed 5 bases and J shed 2 bases, with 10 bases lying between them. The CDR3 contains 14 residues. The germline CDR1 and CDR2 sequences are SGHDN and FVKESK. CDR3 region: CASSALETYNEQFF. CDR3 DNA: TGTGCCAGCAGCGCGCTGGAAACCTACAATGAGCAGTTCTTC. Together with reference TRBV14 and TRBJ2-1, the CDR3 gives the full variable domain: EAGVTQFPSHSVIEKGQTVTLRCDPISGHDNLYWYRRVMGKEIKFLLHFVKESKQDESGMPNNRFLAERTGGTYSTLKVQPAELEDSGVYFCASSALETYNEQFFGPGTRLTVL.

This rearrangement joins TRBV20-1 to TRBJ2-3; D is uncertain. V was trimmed by 7 bases and J by 4 bases, leaving 6 bases between them. This CDR3 spans 10 amino acids. Germline V gene lookup returns CDR1 DFQATT and CDR2 SNEGSKA (reference sequence). CDR3 loop: CSVGSDTQYF. DNA for the CDR3: TGCAGTGTTGGATCAGATACGCAGTATTTT.

This clonotype was observed many times. The chain combines TRBV29-1 with TRBJ2-7; D perhaps matches TRBD1 (6 bases). V lost 4 bases, J lost 0 bases, and 19 bases lay in between. The CDR3 contains 16 residues. Germline V gene lookup returns CDR1 SQVTM and CDR2 ANQGSEA. For the CDR3, the DNA is TGCAGCGTTGTAAGGTGGGGCAGGGGAAGCTCCTACGAGCAGTACTTC. This encodes CSVVRWGRGSSYEQYF.

This clonotype was found many times. The chain couples TRBV19 to TRBJ1-5; D is unclear. Germline CDR1 reads LNHDA; CDR2 reads SQIVND (reference sequence). The CDR3 loop spans 13 amino acids. V was shortened by 5 bases and J by 3 bases, with 8 bases between the two germline ends. For the CDR3, the DNA is TGTGCCAGTAGTTTTTCCCCCAATCAGCCCCAGCATTTT. Translating gives CASSFSPNQPQHF.

In this sample, this clonotype turned up many times. CDR3: CASSLRGGETQYF. In DNA form, the CDR3 reads TGTGCCAGCAGCTTACGGGGGGGTGAGACCCAGTACTTC. The genes are TRBV11-2 and TRBJ2-5; 8 bases are shared with TRBD2. CDR1 and CDR2 from the germline V gene are SGHAT and FQNNGV. The CDR3 sequence is 13 residues long. The J segment lost 5 bases and the V segment lost 2 bases, leaving 1 base of the junction unmatched. Combining the CDR3 with reference TRBV11-2 and TRBJ2-5 gives the whole variable domain EAGVAQSPRYKIIEKRQSVAFWCNPISGHATLYWYQQILGQGPKLLIQFQNNGVVDDSQLPKDRFSAERLKGVDSTLKIQPAKLEDSAVYLCASSLRGGETQYFGPGTRLLVL.

Within the sample, this clonotype is medium-sized (0.01 to 0.1%). This chain connects TRBV28 to TRBJ2-1, with 15 positions matching TRBD2. Germline values: CDR1 MDHEN, CDR2 SYDVKM. This CDR3 has 17 residues. J gave up 7 bases and V 2 bases, and 6 bases lay outside the gene matches. Here the CDR3 reads CASSLATGTSGRNEQFF. CDR3 in DNA: TGTGCCAGCAGTTTAGCGACCGGGACTAGCGGGAGGAATGAGCAGTTCTTC.

There are many counts of this clonotype. The CDR3 sequence is CSAPRGGTEAFF. For the CDR3, the DNA is TGCAGTGCCCCGAGGGGGGGAACTGAAGCTTTCTTT. V and J are TRBV20-1 and TRBJ1-1, with D possibly matching TRBD1 (6 bases). Trimming removed 6 bases at V and 5 bases at J, with 13 bases between. CDR3 length: 12 residues. The V gene's germline CDR1 is DFQATT and CDR2 SNEGSKA (reference sequence).

With respect to this clonotype: Germline is not matched at one junction end, which may reflect a read error. The chain links TRBV11-1 to TRBJ2-5; D assignment may be TRBD1 or TRBD2 (7 bases each). The CDR3 extends over 12 amino acids. CDR1 and CDR2 (germline): SGHAT, FQDESV (reference sequence). Written as DNA, the CDR3 is TGCAGCTCCCAGGGGGGGGAAGAGACCCAGTACTTC. Its translation is CSSQGGEETQYF.

This clonotype was recorded at least ten times. The chain is built from TRBV7-2 and TRBJ2-1, with a possible D match to TRBD1 (5 bases). Between the trimmed V and J ends, which lost 4 bases and 4 bases, there was a span of 8 bases. CDR1 is SGHTA and CDR2 is FQGNSA in the germline V gene. The CDR3 spans 13 residues. The CDR3 DNA reads TGTGCCAGCAGCTCCCAGGGATACAATGAGCAGTTCTTC. It specifies CASSSQGYNEQFF.

This clonotype was seen many times. The genes are TRBV2 and TRBJ1-1, with TRBD1 matching over 8 bases. With 8 bases clipped from V and 4 bases from J, the junction kept 6 bases outside the gene matches. Germline CDR1 reads SNHLY; CDR2 reads FYNNEI. This CDR3 region has 13 residues. The CDR3 loop is CASRTGFGTEAFF. The CDR3 nucleotides are TGTGCCAGCCGGACAGGGTTTGGCACTGAAGCTTTCTTT.